The next 11 T cell receptor beta chains were all read from a single sample in a study of T cell responses to AZD1222 COVID-19 vaccine. Repertoires were generated with immunoSEQ multiplex PCR, while TCRdb's copy carries only in-frame clones and drops some. The sample has tens of thousands of clones, 85% to 90% seen once. The sequenced sample was peripheral blood, obtained 28 days after the second AZD1222 dose. These receptors all come from an adult who received the AZD1222 COVID-19 vaccine.

For this clone: One base away lies a much larger clone, so this may be a sequencing read error. This sample also contains other DNA sequences that code for the same CDR3. The chain links TRBV9 to TRBJ2-2; tentatively, D is TRBD1 or TRBD2 (6 bases each). This CDR3 comprises 16 residues. The ends were cut back, 0 bases at V and 4 bases at J, with 13 bases in the middle. Germline-derived CDR1 and CDR2 are SGDLS and YYNGEE. The CDR3: CASSVETGGPTGELFF. The CDR3 DNA is TGTGCCAGCAGCGTAGAGACCGGGGGCCCCACCGGGGAGCTGTTTTTT. The full variable domain, its missing parts supplied by reference TRBV9 and TRBJ2-2, is DSGVTQTPKHLITATGQRVTLRCSPRSGDLSVYWYQQSLDQGLQFLIQYYNGEERAKGNILERFSAQQFPDLHSELNLSSLELGDSALYFCASSVETGGPTGELFFGEGSRLTVL.

This clone was seen a handful of times. V gene TRBV6-5 combines with J gene TRBJ1-4; D ambiguous. Germline CDR1 is MNHEY and CDR2 is SVGAGI. Deletions cut 0 bases from V and 0 bases from J, with 2 bases between. There are 14 residues in the CDR3. CDR3 amino acids: CASSYSATNEKLFF. The CDR3 DNA reads TGTGCCAGCAGTTACTCCGCAACTAATGAAAAACTGTTTTTT.

The rearrangement joins TRBV7-9 to TRBJ2-3, with D hard to call. CDR3 size: 14 residues. Trimming removed 0 bases from V and 4 bases from J, with 8 bases in between. In germline, CDR1 is SEHNR, CDR2 FQNEAQ (reference sequence). This CDR3 reads CASSLASLADTQYF. The CDR3 DNA reads TGTGCCAGCAGCTTAGCTAGTCTTGCAGATACGCAGTATTTT.

This clone appeared a few times. Sequence at one end of the junction differs from germline and may be a read error. The genes are TRBV3-1 (or the pseudogene TRBV3-2) and TRBJ1-6, with no clear D. The CDR3 totals 14 residues. Germline-derived CDR1 and CDR2 are LGHDT and YNNKEL (reference sequence). The CDR3 sequence is CASSQGSYNSPLHF. CDR3 DNA sequence: TGTGCCAGCAGTCAAGGTTCCTATAATTCACCCCTCCACTTT.

The chain carries TRBV6-6 and TRBJ1-4; unclear D gene. The CDR3 covers 15 residues. V was clipped by 6 bases and J by 4 bases, with 15 bases between them. From germline, CDR1 is MNHNY and CDR2 SVGAGI (reference sequence). CDR3 sequence: CASSRIDTVNEKLFF. The DNA of the CDR3 is TGTGCCAGCAGCCGAATCGACACTGTTAATGAAAAACTGTTTTTT.

Notes on this clone: The identical CDR3 is also encoded by other nucleotide sequences in the sample. The V and J genes are TRBV3-1 (or the pseudogene TRBV3-2) and TRBJ2-3, with D unresolved. The CDR3 covers 12 residues. The ends were cut back, 3 bases at V and 6 bases at J, with 7 bases in the middle. CDR1 LGHDT and CDR2 YNNKEL come from the germline V gene (reference sequence). In DNA, the CDR3 is TGTGCCAGCAGCCAGGCCGGGGATACGCAGTATTTT. Residues: CASSQAGDTQYF.

The chain couples TRBV29-1 to TRBJ2-1, with 13 bases lining up with TRBD2. The V and J ends lost 2 bases and 10 bases, in that order; junction bases with no gene match: 5. The CDR3 totals 14 residues. Germline loops: CDR1 SQVTM, CDR2 ANQGSEA. The CDR3 loop reads CSVEPPGLAGEQFF. The DNA of the CDR3 is TGCAGCGTTGAACCTCCGGGACTAGCGGGGGAGCAGTTCTTC.

The chain has TRBV29-1 and TRBJ1-2; D is uncertain. Per germline, CDR1 SQVTM and CDR2 ANQGSEA. This CDR3 comprises 12 residues. The V gene lost 2 bases and the J gene lost 4 bases, with 8 bases spanning the gap. CDR3 nucleotide sequence: TGCAGCGTTGAAAAGGGATTCTATGGCTACACCTTC. This encodes CSVEKGFYGYTF.

The rearrangement links TRBV7-2 to TRBJ1-2; D is unresolved. The V end was cut by 2 bases, the J end by 2 bases, with 6 bases between. This CDR3 region has 13 residues. CDR1 SGHTA and CDR2 FQGNSA come from the germline V gene. The DNA for the CDR3 is TGTGCCAGCAGCTTAAACGTGAACTATGGCTACACCTTC. It codes for CASSLNVNYGYTF.

This chain uses TRBV3-1 (or the pseudogene TRBV3-2) with TRBJ2-1; D not resolved. Per the germline V gene, CDR1 is LGHDT and CDR2 is YNNKEL (reference sequence). The CDR3 length is 11 residues. V lost 4 bases, J lost 15 bases, and 13 bases lay in between. The CDR3: CASSPSAYRFF. CDR3 sequence (DNA): TGTGCCAGCAGCCCCTCAGCATATCGGTTCTTC.

The chain recombines TRBV5-1 with TRBJ2-7; 12 bases match TRBD2. V lost 4 bases to trimming and J lost 4 bases; unmatched junction nucleotides: 6. Germline values: CDR1 SGHRS, CDR2 YFSETQ. The CDR3 runs 15 residues. The CDR3: CASSLSGTSGYEQYF. The CDR3 DNA reads TGCGCCAGCAGCCTGTCCGGGACTAGCGGGTACGAGCAGTACTTC. The full variable domain, with the rest looked up from reference TRBV5-1 and TRBJ2-7, is KAGVTQTPRYLIKTRGQQVTLSCSPISGHRSVSWYQQTPGQGLQFLFEYFSETQRNKGNFPGRFSGRQFSNSRSEMNVSTLELGDSALYLCASSLSGTSGYEQYFGPGTRLTVT.